This T cell receptor beta chain was recovered during a study of TIL therapy for anti-PD-1-resistant metastatic lung cancer. Whole-study context: Tumors had a median PD-L1 proportion score of more than 5%. By whole-exome sequencing, median non-synonymous tumor mutation burden was less than 1.8 mutations per megabase.

Time point here: pre-treatment sample, taken before nivolumab and TIL therapy. The immunoSEQ assay was v3. Sequencing depth was 1.9 million or so read pairs for survey level, roughly 4.5-6 million for deep. Clones were sequenced by immunoSEQ multiplex PCR, and TCRdb holds only the in-frame ones, with some missing. The sample consists of 55,000 to 65,000 clones, about 69% of them appearing once. Germline V gives CDR1 MRHNA, CDR2 SNTAGT. The CDR3 contains 14 residues. Losses at the gene ends were 7 bases for V and 6 bases for J; bases not matched to a gene: 8. The input for sequencing was blood, taken at baseline. This sequence joins TRBV6-4 and TRBJ2-2; TRBD2 matches at 7 bases. This sequence was found in a person between 30 and 80 years old with non-small cell lung cancer. CDR3 region: CASKRDYGSGELFF. The DNA of the CDR3 is TGTGCCAGCAAACGGGACTACGGGTCCGGGGAGCTGTTTTTT.